These 22 T cell receptor beta chains were sequenced from one sample in a study of CD8+ T cells in alopecia areata (dated by TCRdb to between 2018 and 2020). The label giving this sample's time point can be read as: 24 weeks on oral tofacitinib. The sample's treatment or condition label is to be understood as: oral pan-JAK inhibitor, 5-10 mg twice daily. Receptor libraries were prepared by the immunoSEQ multiplex PCR assay. RNA was extracted from all samples and reverse transcribed into cDNA as template for TCR sequencing. As stored in TCRdb, this immuneACCESS dataset retains in-frame rearrangements with V and J assigned. A fraction of the clones does not appear; measured against another copy, unresolved V genes explain less than half of the discrepancy, and the remainder lacks a known reason. The sample includes about 180,000 clones, with about 55% observed a single time. The top ten hold 9.5% to 14% of the sample.

Source: CD8+ T cells sorted from blood, taken at week 24, from a patient treated with tofacitinib. These receptors originate from a human donor with alopecia areata.

V and J are TRBV29-1 and TRBJ2-5; 9 nucleotides line up with TRBD2. The better agreement between TRBJ2-7 and the DNA end casts doubt on the J call. This CDR3 has 13 residues. The V gene's germline CDR1 is SQVTM and CDR2 ANQGSEA. The CDR3 here is CSVGTSPTYEQYF. The CDR3 nucleotides read TGCAGCGTCGGGACTAGCCCAACCTACGAGCAGTACTTC.

This chain uses TRBV30 with TRBJ1-1, with TRBD1 identical over 7 bases. The junction had 5 bases not matched to a gene; V was cut back by 0 bases and J by 4 bases. The CDR3 covers 14 residues. Germline CDR1 GTSNPN, CDR2 SVGIG (reference sequence). CDR3 DNA sequence: TGTGCCTGGAGTGTACAGGCAGGGGGCACTGAAGCTTTCTTT. It yields the protein CAWSVQAGGTEAFF.

The genes are TRBV6-1 and TRBJ2-7, with TRBD2 matching 11 bases. CDR1 is MNHNS and CDR2 is SASEGT in the germline V gene. This CDR3 contains 13 residues. V gave up 6 bases and J gave up 3 bases; unmatched junction bases: 1. The DNA for the CDR3 is TGTGCCAGCAGGGGACTAGCGGTCTACGAGCAGTACTTC. Its translation: CASRGLAVYEQYF.

This clone was counted only a few times. The chain couples TRBV30 to TRBJ2-5, with 7 bases matching TRBD1. CDR3 length: 13 residues. V lost 3 bases and J lost 4; bases outside the gene matches: 5. Germline CDR1 and CDR2: GTSNPN and SVGIG (reference sequence). The CDR3 DNA sequence: TGTGCCTGGAGGCCTAGGGGGCTAGAGACCCAGTACTTC. It yields the protein CAWRPRGLETQYF.

This clone was observed a few times. The sample carries other DNA sequences with the same CDR3. The J gene is TRBJ1-1, the V gene TRBV29-1; D remains ambiguous. Trimming stripped 6 bases from V and 3 bases from J, with 2 bases between. The CDR3 runs to 9 residues. From germline, CDR1 is SQVTM and CDR2 ANQGSEA. The CDR3 sequence is CSVDTEAFF. The CDR3 DNA reads TGCAGCGTGGACACTGAAGCTTTCTTT. The variable domain in full, with the rest retrieved from reference TRBV29-1 and TRBJ1-1, is SAVISQKPSRDICQRGTSLTIQCQVDSQVTMMFWYRQQPGQSLTLIATANQGSEATYESGFVIDKFPISRPNLTFSTLTVSNMSPEDSSIYLCSVDTEAFFGQGTRLTVV.

The rearrangement uses TRBV11-1 and TRBJ2-1, with D perhaps TRBD1 (6 bases). Germline V lookup: CDR1 SGHAT, CDR2 FQDESV (reference sequence). The V gene lost 5 bases and the J gene lost 4 bases, with 12 bases spanning the gap. The CDR3 spans 14 residues. The chain's CDR3 is CASSPTTGYNEQFF. Written as DNA, the CDR3 is TGTGCCAGCAGCCCTACCACAGGGTACAATGAGCAGTTCTTC.

This chain uses TRBV6-5 with TRBJ2-5, with 13 bases aligning to TRBD2. CDR1 and CDR2 from the germline V gene are MNHEY and SVGAGI. There are 15 residues in the CDR3. With V trimmed by 10 bases and J by 1 base, 6 bases remained unmatched. In nucleotides, the CDR3 is TGTGCCACTACGACTAGCGGGGGGTCCCAAGAGACCCAGTACTTC. It translates to CATTTSGGSQETQYF.

This clone was seen a few times. The V gene is TRBV23-1, the J gene TRBJ1-1, with 7 bases identical to TRBD1. TRBV23-1 is flagged as an ORF with uncertain function. Trimming at V came to 2 bases and at J to 0 bases, leaving 24 bases not matched to a gene. The CDR3 runs 22 residues. The CDR3 region has the DNA TGCGCCAGCAGTCAAAGGTGGGGCCCCGGGACAGTGCCAGCCAAGATGAACACTGAAGCTTTCTTT. Encoded protein: CASSQRWGPGTVPAKMNTEAFF.

This clone was picked up a small number of times. The chain uses TRBV5-6 and TRBJ1-1; D is undetermined. V lost 2 bases and J lost 7, with 12 bases in between. This CDR3 comprises 13 residues. Germline CDR1 reads SGHDT; CDR2 reads YYEEEE. CDR3 nucleotide sequence: TGTGCCAGCAGCTTCGGCAGTTCCATTGAAGCTTTCTTT. Translation gives CASSFGSSIEAFF.

The chain carries TRBV30 and TRBJ1-1; D not certain. Trimming took off 3 bases at V and 2 bases at J, with 13 bases between the two ends. The CDR3 has 14 amino acids. Germline assignment: CDR1 GTSNPN and CDR2 SVGIG (reference sequence). The CDR3 is CAWRIGRGNTEAFF. The CDR3, as DNA: TGTGCCTGGAGGATTGGACGGGGAAACACTGAAGCTTTCTTT.

The genes are TRBV5-6 and TRBJ1-1; D uncertain. V was trimmed by 0 bases and J by 1 base, leaving 4 bases between them. The CDR3 spans 13 residues. CDR1 is SGHDT and CDR2 is YYEEEE in the germline V gene. The DNA for the CDR3 is TGTGCCAGCAGCTTGGGAGAGAACACTGAAGCTTTCTTT. This gives the protein CASSLGENTEAFF.

The genes are TRBV27 and TRBJ1-5; 8 positions agree with TRBD1. There are 14 residues in the CDR3. Trimming removed 4 bases from V and 5 bases from J; junction bases left unmatched: 4. Germline V gives CDR1 MNHEY, CDR2 SMNVEV (reference sequence). For the CDR3, the DNA is TGTGCCAGCAGTTCGGGGACAGGTCATCAGCCCCAGCATTTT. Amino acids: CASSSGTGHQPQHF.

This clone came up a few times. This chain uses TRBV29-1 with TRBJ2-3; 7 bases match TRBD1. The CDR3 length is 11 residues. Trimming cost V 7 bases and J 3 bases; bases outside gene matches: 1. The germline V gene has CDR1 SQVTM and CDR2 ANQGSEA. The CDR3 reads CSDRGTDTQYF. For the CDR3, the DNA is TGCAGCGACAGGGGAACAGATACGCAGTATTTT.

This clone was seen a handful of times. This chain connects TRBV9 to TRBJ2-3, with D tentatively TRBD2 (6 bases). V lost 3 bases and J 0 bases, leaving 14 bases between the germline ends. CDR3 length: 16 residues. Germline loops: CDR1 SGDLS, CDR2 YYNGEE. CDR3 amino acids: CASSAKGLSSTDTQYF. DNA of the CDR3: TGTGCCAGCAGCGCTAAGGGACTTTCTAGCACAGATACGCAGTATTTT.

This chain joins TRBV14 and TRBJ1-1; D uncertain. The CDR3 length is 13 residues. Trimming left V 5 bases short and J 0 bases short, with 7 bases between. Germline V lookup: CDR1 SGHDN, CDR2 FVKESK. In DNA, the CDR3 is TGTGCCAGCAGCTTTACTATGAACACTGAAGCTTTCTTT. Amino acids: CASSFTMNTEAFF.

This chain connects TRBV11-2 to TRBJ1-1, with D possibly TRBD1 on 6 matching bases. Trimming cost V 0 bases and J 6 bases, with 14 bases left between them. CDR1 is SGHAT and CDR2 is FQNNGV in the germline V gene. This CDR3 is 15 amino acids long. In DNA, the CDR3 is TGTGCCAGCAGCTTAGATCCCGGGGGGGCCCCTGAAGCTTTCTTT. Its translation: CASSLDPGGAPEAFF.

This clone turned up a few times. The rearrangement joins TRBV13 to TRBJ2-7; tentative D call: TRBD1 (7 bases). This CDR3 has 12 residues. Germline CDR1 reads PRHDT; CDR2 reads FYEKMQ (reference sequence). V lost 9 bases and J 6 bases, leaving 15 bases between the germline ends. The CDR3 nucleotides are TGTGCCAGTGCGGGACAGATGGCCGAGCAGTACTTC. It codes for CASAGQMAEQYF.

Written as DNA, the CDR3 is TGCGCCAGCATGGCTAGCGGGGGGGCCTCAGATACGCAGTATTTT. This codes for CASMASGGASDTQYF. This sequence joins TRBV10-2 and TRBJ2-3, with 12 bases lining up with TRBD2. The trim removed 7 bases at V and 4 bases at J, leaving 6 bases unmatched. The germline V gene encodes CDR1 WSHSY and CDR2 SAAADI. The CDR3 runs 15 residues.

The V call is TRBV11-2, the J call TRBJ2-1; D may match TRBD1 or TRBD2 (5 bases each). This CDR3 comprises 14 residues. Deletions cut 2 bases from V and 9 bases from J, with 14 bases between. CDR1 is SGHAT and CDR2 is FQNNGV in the germline V gene. The CDR3 protein is CASSLPRGASEQFF. DNA of the CDR3: TGTGCCAGCAGCTTACCGAGAGGGGCGTCTGAGCAGTTCTTC.

The V gene is TRBV29-1, the J gene TRBJ2-1; D might be TRBD1 (5 bases). Germline V gives CDR1 SQVTM, CDR2 ANQGSEA. V lost 7 bases and J lost 12, with 19 bases in between. This CDR3 is 12 amino acids long. The CDR3 spells CSAQTGPLGQFF. CDR3 in DNA: TGCAGCGCTCAAACAGGACCGTTAGGGCAGTTCTTC.

This clone is medium-sized. The rearrangement links TRBV6-1 to TRBJ1-5, with D uncertain. The CDR3 covers 16 residues. CDR1 and CDR2 (germline): MNHNS, SASEGT. The ends were cut back, 2 bases at V and 2 bases at J, with 13 bases in the middle. The CDR3, as DNA: TGTGCCAGCAGTGAATTTAAAGGTTCGGGCAATCAGCCCCAGCATTTT. The encoded protein is CASSEFKGSGNQPQHF.

The gene calls are TRBV25-1 and TRBJ2-1; 9 bases agree with TRBD1. The CDR3 has 15 amino acids. J gave up 7 bases and V 6 bases, and 10 bases lay outside the gene matches. The germline V gene encodes CDR1 MGHDK and CDR2 SYGVNS. CDR3 sequence reads: CASRQQGARGNEQFF. DNA for the CDR3: TGTGCCAGCAGGCAACAGGGGGCGCGGGGTAATGAGCAGTTCTTC.